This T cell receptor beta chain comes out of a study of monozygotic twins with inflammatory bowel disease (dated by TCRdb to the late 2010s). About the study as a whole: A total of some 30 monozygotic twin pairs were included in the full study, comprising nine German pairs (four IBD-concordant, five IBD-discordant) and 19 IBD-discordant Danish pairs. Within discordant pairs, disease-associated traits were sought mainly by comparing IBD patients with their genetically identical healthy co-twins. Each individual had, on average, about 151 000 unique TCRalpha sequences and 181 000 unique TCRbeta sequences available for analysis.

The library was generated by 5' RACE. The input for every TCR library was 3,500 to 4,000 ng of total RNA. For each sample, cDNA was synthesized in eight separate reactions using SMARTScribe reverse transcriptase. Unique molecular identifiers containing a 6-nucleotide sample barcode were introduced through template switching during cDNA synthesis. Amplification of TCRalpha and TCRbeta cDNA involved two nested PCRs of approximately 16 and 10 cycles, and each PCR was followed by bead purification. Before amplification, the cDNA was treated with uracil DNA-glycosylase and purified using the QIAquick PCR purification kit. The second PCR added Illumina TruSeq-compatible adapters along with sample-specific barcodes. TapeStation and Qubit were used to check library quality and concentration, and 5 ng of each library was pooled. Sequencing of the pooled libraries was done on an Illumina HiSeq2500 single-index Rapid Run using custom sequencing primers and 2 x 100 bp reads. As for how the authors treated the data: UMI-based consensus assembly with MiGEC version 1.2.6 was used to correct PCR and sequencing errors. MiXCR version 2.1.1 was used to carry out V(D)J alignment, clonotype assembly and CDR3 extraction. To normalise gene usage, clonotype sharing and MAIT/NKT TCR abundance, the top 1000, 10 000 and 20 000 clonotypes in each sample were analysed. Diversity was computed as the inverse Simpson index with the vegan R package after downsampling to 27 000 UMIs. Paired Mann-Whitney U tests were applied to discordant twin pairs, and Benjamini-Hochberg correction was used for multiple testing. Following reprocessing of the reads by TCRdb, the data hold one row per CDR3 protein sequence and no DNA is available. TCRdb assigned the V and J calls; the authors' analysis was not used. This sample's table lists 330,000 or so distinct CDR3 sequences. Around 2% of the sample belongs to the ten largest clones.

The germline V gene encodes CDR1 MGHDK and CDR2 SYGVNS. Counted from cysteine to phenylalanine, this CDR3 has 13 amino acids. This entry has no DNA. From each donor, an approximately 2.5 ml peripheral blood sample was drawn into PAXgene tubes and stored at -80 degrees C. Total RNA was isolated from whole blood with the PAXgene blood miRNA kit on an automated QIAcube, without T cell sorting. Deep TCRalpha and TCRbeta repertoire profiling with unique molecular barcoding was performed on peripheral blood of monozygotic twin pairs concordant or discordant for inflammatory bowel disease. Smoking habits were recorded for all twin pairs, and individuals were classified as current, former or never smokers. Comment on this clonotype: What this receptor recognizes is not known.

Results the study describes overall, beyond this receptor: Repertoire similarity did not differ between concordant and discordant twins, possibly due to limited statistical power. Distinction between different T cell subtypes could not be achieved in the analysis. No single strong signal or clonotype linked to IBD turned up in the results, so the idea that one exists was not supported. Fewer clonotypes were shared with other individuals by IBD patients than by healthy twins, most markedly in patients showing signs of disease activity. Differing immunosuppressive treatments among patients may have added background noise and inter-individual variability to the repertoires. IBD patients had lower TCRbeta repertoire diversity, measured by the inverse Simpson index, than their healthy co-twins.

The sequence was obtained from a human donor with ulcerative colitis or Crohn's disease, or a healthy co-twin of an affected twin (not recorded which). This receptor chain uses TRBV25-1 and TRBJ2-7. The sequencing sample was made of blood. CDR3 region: CASSGASGYEQYF.